This T cell receptor (beta chain) was recovered during a study of T-cell reconstitution after alpha-beta-depleted transplantation in children. As concerns this clonotype: Antigen: not known.

This CDR3 has 12 amino acids. Per the germline V gene, CDR1 is SGHTA and CDR2 is FQGNSA. With 5 bases removed from V and 4 bases from J, the gap between germline ends came to 8 bases. Molecular barcoding with unique molecular identifiers was used for the TCRbeta library. Each CDR3 protein gets one entry after TCRdb re-called the PCR reads with MiXCR. The sample contains 800,000 to 1,000,000 distinct CDR3 sequences, about 31% of which appear only once. General study points: Reportedly, roughly two months post-transplant, alpha-beta T cells arose from several hundred expanded graft clones. Diversity and T-cell counts at one year after transplant derived mostly from new T cells. From surviving recipient T cells and thymic progenitors came the high day-60 TCRbeta diversity observed in some patients.

This material consisted of PBMCs, mostly from graft donor cells, taken 360 days after TCRalphabeta/CD19-depleted stem cell transplant. The rearrangement links TRBV7-2 to TRBJ1-2, with a possible D match to TRBD1 (5 bases). This TCR was sampled from a boy younger than two who had a stem cell transplant for SCID, so the T cells may come from the graft donor. The CDR3 nucleotides are TGTGCCAGCAGCGCAGGGTTCTATGGCTACACCTTC. It translates to CASSAGFYGYTF.